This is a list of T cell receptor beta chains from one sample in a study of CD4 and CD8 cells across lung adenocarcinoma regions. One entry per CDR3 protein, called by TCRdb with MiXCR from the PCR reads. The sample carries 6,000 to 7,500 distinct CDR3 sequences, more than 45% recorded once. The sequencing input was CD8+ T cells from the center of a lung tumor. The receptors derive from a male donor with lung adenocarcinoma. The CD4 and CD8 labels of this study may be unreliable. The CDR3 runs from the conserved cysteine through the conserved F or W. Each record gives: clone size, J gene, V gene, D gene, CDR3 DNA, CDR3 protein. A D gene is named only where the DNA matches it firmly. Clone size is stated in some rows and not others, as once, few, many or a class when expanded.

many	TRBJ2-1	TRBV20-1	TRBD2	TGCAGTGCTAGGAGTAGCGGGGCCCGGGGTTACAATGAGCAGTTCTTC	CSARSSGARGYNEQFF
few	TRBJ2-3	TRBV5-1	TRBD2	TGCGCCAGCAGCTTGCTAGCGGGAGGGCAGGATACGCAGTATTTT	CASSLLAGGQDTQYF
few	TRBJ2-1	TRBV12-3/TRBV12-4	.	TGTGCCAGCAGTTTAGCGTATCTAGCTGGGGAGCAGTTCTTC	CASSLAYLAGEQFF
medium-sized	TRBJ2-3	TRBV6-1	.	TGTGCCAGCAGTGAAGCGGGGGCCGGAACTAGCCGCGATACGCAGTATTTT	CASSEAGAGTSRDTQYF
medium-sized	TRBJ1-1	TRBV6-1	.	TGTGCCAGCAACCTCGGGACGGCGAACACTGAAGCTTTCTTT	CASNLGTANTEAFF
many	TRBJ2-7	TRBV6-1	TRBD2	TGTGCCAGCAGCCTTAGTCCGGCTAGCGGCGACTACGAGCAGTACTTC	CASSLSPASGDYEQYF
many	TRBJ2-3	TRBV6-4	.	TGTGCCAGCAGTGACCCGGCCCTATCAGATACGCAGTATTTT	CASSDPALSDTQYF
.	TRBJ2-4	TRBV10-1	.	TGCGCCAGCAGCCCTTCGGTACTGGGAGCCAAAAACATTCAGTATTTC	CASSPSVLGAKNIQYF
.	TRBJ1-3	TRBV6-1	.	TGTGCCAGCAGTGAAGGGCTCCGGGTTACTGGAAACACCATATATTTT	CASSEGLRVTGNTIYF
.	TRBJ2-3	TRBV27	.	TGTGCCAGCAGTCTGGACGGGAATACGCAGTATTTT	CASSLDGNTQYF
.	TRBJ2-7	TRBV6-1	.	TGTGCCAGCAGCCCGGACCTTTGGAACGGCGAGCAGTACTTC	CASSPDLWNGEQYF
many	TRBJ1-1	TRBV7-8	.	TGTGCCAGCAGCCTGGACTGGGTGAACACTGAAGCTTTCTTT	CASSLDWVNTEAFF
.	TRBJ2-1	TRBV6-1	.	TGTGCCAGCACTCGAGGCGGTAGCGGTTCCTACAATGAGCAGTTCTTC	CASTRGGSGSYNEQFF
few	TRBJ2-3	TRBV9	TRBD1	TGTGTCAGCAGCGTAGTCGAGACAGGGAAAGATACGCAGTATTTT	CVSSVVETGKDTQYF
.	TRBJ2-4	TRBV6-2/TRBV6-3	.	TGTGCCACGGGGTTGCGCGCCACAGACACTCAGTACTTC	CATGLRATDTQYF
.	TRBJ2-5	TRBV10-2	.	TGCGCCAGCAGTCCGGGACCTGGGGGGGCAGAGGCCCAGTACTTC	CASSPGPGGAEAQYF
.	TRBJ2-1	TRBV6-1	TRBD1	TGTGCCAGCAGGGAACCGGGACAGGGAGTCGAGCAGTTCTTC	CASREPGQGVEQFF